The rows below give T cell receptor beta chains drawn from one sample of a study of vaccination and CD4 T cells after COVID-19. These receptors' antigens are unknown. TCRdb reprocessed the PCR reads with MiXCR, giving one entry per CDR3 protein. The sample includes 16,000 or so distinct CDR3 sequences, about 50% seen only once; the top ten take approximately 10%. The sample consisted of CD4+ T cells from blood, cultured in vitro. Receptors were obtained from a human donor who had recovered from COVID-19. Both conserved end residues are trimmed from each CDR3.

j_call	v_call	cdr3_length	cdr3_aa
TRBJ1-4	TRBV20-1	11	SPTGTGNEKLF
TRBJ2-1	TRBV20-1	8	SARFAEQF
TRBJ1-2	TRBV19	9	ASSIGYGYT
TRBJ2-7	TRBV11-1	21	ASSLFGWGGPGLAGGFAYEQY
TRBJ1-5	TRBV6-1	11	ASRNGGNQPQH
TRBJ2-3	TRBV28	10	ASSLSTDTQY
TRBJ2-2	TRBV6-1	14	ASSAAGGRSGGELF
TRBJ2-1	TRBV30	12	AWIDGSSYNEQF
TRBJ1-5	TRBV7-2	12	ASSGSRAGQPQH
TRBJ2-2	TRBV2	11	ASDTGGTGELF
TRBJ1-2	TRBV7-2	13	ASSFDRGRDYGYT
TRBJ1-1	TRBV11-2	12	ASSSSDRGFRAF
TRBJ1-3	TRBV7-2	13	ASSSRGLSGNTIY
TRBJ2-7	TRBV7-6	13	ASSSLSGKHYEQY
TRBJ1-5	TRBV4-1	13	ASSLTLTGNQPQH